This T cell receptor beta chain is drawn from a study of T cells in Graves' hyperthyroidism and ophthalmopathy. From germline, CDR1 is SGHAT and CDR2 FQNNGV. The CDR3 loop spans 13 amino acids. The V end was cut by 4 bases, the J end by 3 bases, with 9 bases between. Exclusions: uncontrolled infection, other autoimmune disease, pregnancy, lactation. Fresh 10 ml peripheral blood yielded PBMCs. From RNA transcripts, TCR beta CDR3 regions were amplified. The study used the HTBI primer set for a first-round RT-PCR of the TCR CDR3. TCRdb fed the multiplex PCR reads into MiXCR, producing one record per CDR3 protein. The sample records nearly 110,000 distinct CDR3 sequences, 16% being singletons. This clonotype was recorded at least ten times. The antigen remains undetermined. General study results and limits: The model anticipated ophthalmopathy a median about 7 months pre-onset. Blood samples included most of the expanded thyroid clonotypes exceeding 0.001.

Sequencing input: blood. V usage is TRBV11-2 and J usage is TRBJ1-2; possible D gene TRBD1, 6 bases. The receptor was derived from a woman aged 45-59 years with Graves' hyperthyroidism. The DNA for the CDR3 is TGTGCCAGCAGCTCCAGGGGAGACTATGGCTACACCTTC. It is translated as CASSSRGDYGYTF.